This T cell receptor (beta chain) was recovered during a study of shared T cell receptors in the human thymus. The CDR3 is made up of 14 amino acids. CDR1 MNHEY and CDR2 SMNVEV come from the germline V gene (reference sequence). Between the trimmed V and J ends, which lost 2 bases and 7 bases, there was a span of 12 bases. TCRdb's copy holds only in-frame clones and misses some; the assay was immunoSEQ multiplex PCR. The sample lists roughly 700,000 clones; 85% to 90% were seen once. These records were also assigned to another study, of human thymus T cells. As that report states: Finnish infants who were healthy and having corrective surgery for congenital heart defects made up the donors. Thymus specimens were resections from corrective heart surgery. V and J genes seemed to be used with bias in thymic and blood repertoires. Thymic repertoires overlap heavily among unrelated individuals, related research has reported.

The receptor's source is a boy less than two years old with a congenital heart defect. Sequencing was carried out using thymocytes. The V gene is TRBV27, the J gene TRBJ2-1; tentative D call: TRBD1 (5 bases). The chain's CDR3 is CASSLNQGKNEQFF. In DNA form, the CDR3 reads TGTGCCAGCAGTTTAAACCAGGGAAAAAATGAGCAGTTCTTC.